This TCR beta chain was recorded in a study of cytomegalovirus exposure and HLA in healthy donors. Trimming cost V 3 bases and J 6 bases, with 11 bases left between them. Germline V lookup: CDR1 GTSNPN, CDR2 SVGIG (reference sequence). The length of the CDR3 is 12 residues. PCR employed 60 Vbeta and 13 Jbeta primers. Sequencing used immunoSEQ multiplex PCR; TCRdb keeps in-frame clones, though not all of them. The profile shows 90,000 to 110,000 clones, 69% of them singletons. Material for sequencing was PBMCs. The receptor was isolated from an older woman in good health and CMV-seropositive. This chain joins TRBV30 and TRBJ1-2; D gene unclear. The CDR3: CAWRDGRNGYTF. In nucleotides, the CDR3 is TGTGCCTGGAGGGACGGGAGGAATGGCTACACCTTC.